The sequence of this TCR beta chain was determined in a study of radiation and T cells in renal cell carcinoma. This CDR3 is 17 amino acids long. The junction had 14 bases not matched to a gene; V was cut back by 4 bases and J by 6 bases. Time point meaning: blood 4 weeks post-SBRT, at nephrectomy. The treatment is: 15 Gy SBRT to primary tumor, nephrectomy 4 weeks later. This clone has just one count. Assay used: immunoSEQ multiplex PCR; TCRdb lists only in-frame clones, some missing. The top ten hold over 15% of the sample, which has around 140,000 clones, roughly 90% seen once. The chain uses TRBV5-3 and TRBJ2-1; 9 bases agree with TRBD2. TRBV5-3 is labeled an ORF, and its function is uncertain. This sequence was found in a woman aged 50 to 65 with renal cell carcinoma. Here the sequenced sample was blood, taken from a patient whose treatment included radiotherapy and nephrectomy. The CDR3 region is CARSPQGPAGGPNEQFF. In nucleotides, the CDR3 is TGTGCCAGAAGCCCGCAAGGGCCCGCGGGGGGGCCCAATGAGCAGTTCTTC.